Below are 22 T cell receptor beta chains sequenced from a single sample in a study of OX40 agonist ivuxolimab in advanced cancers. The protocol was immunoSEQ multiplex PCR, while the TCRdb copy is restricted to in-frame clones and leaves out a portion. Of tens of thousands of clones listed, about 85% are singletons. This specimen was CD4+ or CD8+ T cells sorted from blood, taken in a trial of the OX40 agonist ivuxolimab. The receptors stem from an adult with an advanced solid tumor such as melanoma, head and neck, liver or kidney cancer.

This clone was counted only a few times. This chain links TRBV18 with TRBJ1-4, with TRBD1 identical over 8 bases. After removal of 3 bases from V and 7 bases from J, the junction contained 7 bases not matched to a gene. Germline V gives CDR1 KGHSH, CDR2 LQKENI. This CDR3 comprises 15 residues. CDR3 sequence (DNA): TGTGCCAGCTCACCCCAAGACAGGGGAGTTGAAAAACTGTTTTTT. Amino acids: CASSPQDRGVEKLFF.

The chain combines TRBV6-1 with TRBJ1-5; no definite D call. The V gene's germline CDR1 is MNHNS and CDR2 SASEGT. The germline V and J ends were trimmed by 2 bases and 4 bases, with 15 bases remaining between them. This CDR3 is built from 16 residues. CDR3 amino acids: CASSESTNPRNQPQHF. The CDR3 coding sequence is TGTGCCAGCAGTGAATCGACCAACCCTAGGAATCAGCCCCAGCATTTT.

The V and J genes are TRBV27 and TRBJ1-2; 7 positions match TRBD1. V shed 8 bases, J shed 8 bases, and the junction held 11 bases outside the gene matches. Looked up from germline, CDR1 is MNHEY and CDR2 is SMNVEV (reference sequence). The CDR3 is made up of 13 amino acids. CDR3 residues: CASSLDRARGYTF. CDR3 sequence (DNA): TGTGCCAGCTCCCTCGACAGGGCTCGGGGCTACACCTTC.

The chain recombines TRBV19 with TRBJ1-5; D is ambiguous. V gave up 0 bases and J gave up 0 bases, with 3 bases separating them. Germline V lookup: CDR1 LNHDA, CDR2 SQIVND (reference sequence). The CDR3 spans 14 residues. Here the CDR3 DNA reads TGTGCCAGTAGTATAGAACGTAGCAATCAGCCCCAGCATTTT. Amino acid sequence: CASSIERSNQPQHF. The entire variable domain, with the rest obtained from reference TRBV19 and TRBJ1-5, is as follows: DGGITQSPKYLFRKEGQNVTLSCEQNLNHDAMYWYRQDPGQGLRLIYYSQIVNDFQKGDIAEGYSVSREKKESFPLTVTSAQKNPTAFYLCASSIERSNQPQHFGDGTRLSIL.

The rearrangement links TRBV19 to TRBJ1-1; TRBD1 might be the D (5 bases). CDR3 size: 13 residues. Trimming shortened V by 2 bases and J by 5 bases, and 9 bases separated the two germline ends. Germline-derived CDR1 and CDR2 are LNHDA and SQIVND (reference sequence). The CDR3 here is CASSIQGETEAFF. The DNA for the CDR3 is TGTGCCAGTAGTATACAGGGAGAGACTGAAGCTTTCTTT.

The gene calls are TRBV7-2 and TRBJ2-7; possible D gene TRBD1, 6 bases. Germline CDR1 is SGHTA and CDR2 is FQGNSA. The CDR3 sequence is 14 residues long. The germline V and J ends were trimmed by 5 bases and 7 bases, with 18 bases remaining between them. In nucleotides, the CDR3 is TGTGCCAGCAGCCTTAGTTATTCAGGGGAAGAGCAGTACTTC. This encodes CASSLSYSGEEQYF.

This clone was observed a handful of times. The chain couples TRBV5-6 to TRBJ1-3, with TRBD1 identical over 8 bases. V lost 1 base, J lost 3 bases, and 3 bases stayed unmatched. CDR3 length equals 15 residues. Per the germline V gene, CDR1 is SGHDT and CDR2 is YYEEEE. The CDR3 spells CASSLWDRFGNTIYF. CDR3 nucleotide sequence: TGTGCCAGCAGCTTGTGGGACAGGTTTGGAAACACCATATATTTT.

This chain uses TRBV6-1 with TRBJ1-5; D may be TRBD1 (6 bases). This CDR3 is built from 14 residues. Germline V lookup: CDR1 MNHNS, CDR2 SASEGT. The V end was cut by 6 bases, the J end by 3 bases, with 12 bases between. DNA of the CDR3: TGTGCCAGCAGCCGGGACAATATCAATCAGCCCCAGCATTTT. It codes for CASSRDNINQPQHF.

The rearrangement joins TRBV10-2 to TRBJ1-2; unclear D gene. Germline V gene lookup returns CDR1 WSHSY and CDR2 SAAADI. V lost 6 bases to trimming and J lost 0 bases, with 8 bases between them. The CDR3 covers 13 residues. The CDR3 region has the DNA TGCGCCAGCAGCGTTGGAGCTAACTATGGCTACACCTTC. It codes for CASSVGANYGYTF.

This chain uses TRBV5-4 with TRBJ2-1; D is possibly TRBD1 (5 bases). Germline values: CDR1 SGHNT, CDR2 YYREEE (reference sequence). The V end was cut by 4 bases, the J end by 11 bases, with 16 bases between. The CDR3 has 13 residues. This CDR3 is CASSPFPTDKQFF. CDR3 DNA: TGTGCCAGCAGCCCTTTTCCGACAGATAAGCAGTTCTTC.

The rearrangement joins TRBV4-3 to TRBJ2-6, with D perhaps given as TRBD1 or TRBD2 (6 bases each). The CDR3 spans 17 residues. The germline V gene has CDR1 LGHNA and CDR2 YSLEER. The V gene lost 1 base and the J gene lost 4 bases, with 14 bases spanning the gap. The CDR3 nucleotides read TGCGCCAGCAGCCAAGGTTTCAGGGGAGGCGGGGCCAACGTCCTGACTTTC. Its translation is CASSQGFRGGGANVLTF.

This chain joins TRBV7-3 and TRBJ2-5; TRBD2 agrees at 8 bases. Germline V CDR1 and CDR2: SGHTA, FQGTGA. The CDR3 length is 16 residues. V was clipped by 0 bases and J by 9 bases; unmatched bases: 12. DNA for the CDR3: TGTGCCAGCAGCTTAACGCCCGGGACTAGTGGAGTCCCCCAGTACTTC. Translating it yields CASSLTPGTSGVPQYF.

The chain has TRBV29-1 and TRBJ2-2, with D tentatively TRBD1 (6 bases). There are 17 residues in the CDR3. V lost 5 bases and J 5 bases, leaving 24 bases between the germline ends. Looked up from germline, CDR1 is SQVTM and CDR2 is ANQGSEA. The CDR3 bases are TGCAGCGTTTCGACAGCCCTCAGGGGAGTAATAACCGGGGAGCTGTTTTTT. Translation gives CSVSTALRGVITGELFF.

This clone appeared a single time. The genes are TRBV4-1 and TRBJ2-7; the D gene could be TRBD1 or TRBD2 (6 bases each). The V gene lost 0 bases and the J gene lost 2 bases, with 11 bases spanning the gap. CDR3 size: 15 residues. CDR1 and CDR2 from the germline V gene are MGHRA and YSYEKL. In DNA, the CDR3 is TGCGCCAGCAGCCAAGACAGGGGAGGAACCTACGAGCAGTACTTC. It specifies CASSQDRGGTYEQYF.

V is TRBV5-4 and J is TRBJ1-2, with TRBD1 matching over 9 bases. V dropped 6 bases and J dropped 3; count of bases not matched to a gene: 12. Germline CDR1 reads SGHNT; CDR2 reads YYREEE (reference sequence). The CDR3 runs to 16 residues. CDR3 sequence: CASTDAEDRGHYGYTF. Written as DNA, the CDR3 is TGTGCCAGCACCGATGCGGAGGACAGGGGTCACTATGGCTACACCTTC.

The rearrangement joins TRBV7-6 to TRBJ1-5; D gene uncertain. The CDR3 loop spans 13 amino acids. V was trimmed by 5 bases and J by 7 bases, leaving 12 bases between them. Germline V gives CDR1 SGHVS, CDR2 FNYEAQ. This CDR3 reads CASSPGRLQPQHF. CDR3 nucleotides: TGTGCCAGCAGCCCCGGACGGCTACAGCCCCAGCATTTT. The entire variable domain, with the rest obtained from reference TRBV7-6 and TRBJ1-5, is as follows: GAGVSQSPRYKVTKRGQDVALRCDPISGHVSLYWYRQALGQGPEFLTYFNYEAQQDKSGLPNDRFSAERPEGSISTLTIQRTEQRDSAMYRCASSPGRLQPQHFGDGTRLSIL.

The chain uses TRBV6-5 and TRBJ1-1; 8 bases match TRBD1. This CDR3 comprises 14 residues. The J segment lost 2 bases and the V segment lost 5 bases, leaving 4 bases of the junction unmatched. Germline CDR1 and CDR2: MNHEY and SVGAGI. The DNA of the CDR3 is TGTGCCAGCAGTCTAGGACAGGGAAACACTGAAGCTTTCTTT. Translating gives CASSLGQGNTEAFF.

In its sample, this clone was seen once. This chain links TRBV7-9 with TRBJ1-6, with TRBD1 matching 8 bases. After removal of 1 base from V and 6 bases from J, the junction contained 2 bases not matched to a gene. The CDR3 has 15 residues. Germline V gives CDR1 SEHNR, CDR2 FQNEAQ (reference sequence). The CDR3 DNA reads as TGTGCCAGCAGCTTAGGGACAGGGAGTAATTCACCCCTCCACTTT. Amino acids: CASSLGTGSNSPLHF.

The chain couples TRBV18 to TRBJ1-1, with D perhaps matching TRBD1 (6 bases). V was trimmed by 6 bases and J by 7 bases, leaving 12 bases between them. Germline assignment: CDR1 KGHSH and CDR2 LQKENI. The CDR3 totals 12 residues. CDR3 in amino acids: CASSRGQSEAFF. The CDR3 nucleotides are TGTGCCAGCTCTCGCGGACAGAGTGAAGCTTTCTTT.

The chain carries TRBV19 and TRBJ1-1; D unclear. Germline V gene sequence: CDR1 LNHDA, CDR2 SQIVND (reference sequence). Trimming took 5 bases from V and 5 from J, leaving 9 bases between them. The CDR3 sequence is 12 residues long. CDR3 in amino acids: CASSFRETEAFF. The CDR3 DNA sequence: TGTGCCAGTAGTTTCCGGGAGACTGAAGCTTTCTTT. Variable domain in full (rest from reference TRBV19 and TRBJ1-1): DGGITQSPKYLFRKEGQNVTLSCEQNLNHDAMYWYRQDPGQGLRLIYYSQIVNDFQKGDIAEGYSVSREKKESFPLTVTSAQKNPTAFYLCASSFRETEAFFGQGTRLTVV.

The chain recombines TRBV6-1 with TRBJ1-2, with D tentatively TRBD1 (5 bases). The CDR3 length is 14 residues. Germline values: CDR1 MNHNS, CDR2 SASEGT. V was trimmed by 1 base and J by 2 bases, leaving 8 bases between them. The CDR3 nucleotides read TGTGCCAGCAGTGAAGGGGACGGAAACTATGGCTACACCTTC. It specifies CASSEGDGNYGYTF.

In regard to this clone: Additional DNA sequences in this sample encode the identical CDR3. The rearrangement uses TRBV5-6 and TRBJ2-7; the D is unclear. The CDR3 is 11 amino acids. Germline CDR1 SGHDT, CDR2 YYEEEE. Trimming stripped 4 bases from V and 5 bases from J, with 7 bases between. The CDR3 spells CASSLANEQYV. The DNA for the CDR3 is TGTGCCAGCAGCCTCGCTAACGAGCAGTACGTC.